The 25 T cell receptor beta chains in this list originate from one sample, sequenced in a study of T cell clonotyping in hematopoietic cell transplantation. TCRdb's copy holds only in-frame clones and misses some; the assay was immunoSEQ multiplex PCR. This table has about 27,000 clones, roughly 95% appearing once. Material for sequencing was peripheral blood mononuclear cells. The receptors derive from a man aged 50-60 years in good health. Some clones in this sample may be carry-over from other donors' samples.

This clone was detected once. V gene TRBV7-3 combines with J gene TRBJ1-5; D unclear. Trimming left V 0 bases short and J 4 bases short, with 7 bases between. Germline CDR1 and CDR2: SGHTA and FQGTGA. The CDR3 consists of 14 residues. The CDR3 DNA is TGTGCCAGCAGCTTAACAGAGACTAATCAGCCCCAGCATTTT. Encoded protein: CASSLTETNQPQHF.

This sequence joins TRBV2 and TRBJ1-2; D might be TRBD1 (5 bases). CDR3 length: 16 amino acids. The V gene's germline CDR1 is SNHLY and CDR2 FYNNEI. V lost 3 bases to trimming and J lost 0 bases, with 14 bases between them. The CDR3 spells CASSDAAAGPNYGYTF. The CDR3 region has the DNA TGTGCCAGCAGTGATGCTGCCGCAGGGCCTAACTATGGCTACACCTTC.

The chain couples TRBV5-1 to TRBJ1-2, with 7 bases aligning to TRBD1. Per the germline V gene, CDR1 is SGHRS and CDR2 is YFSETQ. The junction had 7 bases not matched to a gene; V was cut back by 4 bases and J by 4 bases. This CDR3 has 14 residues. In DNA, the CDR3 is TGCGCCAGCAGCATATCCGGGACAGCCTATGGCTACACCTTC. It is translated as CASSISGTAYGYTF.

V gene TRBV2 combines with J gene TRBJ2-3; 8 bases agree with TRBD1. The CDR3 has 15 amino acids. The trim removed 6 bases at V and 4 bases at J, leaving 9 bases unmatched. Looked up from germline, CDR1 is SNHLY and CDR2 is FYNNEI. This CDR3 reads CASSRQGYSADTQYF. The CDR3 bases are TGTGCCAGCAGCAGACAGGGGTATAGCGCAGATACGCAGTATTTT.

This chain connects TRBV4-3 to TRBJ2-7, with no clear D. CDR1 is LGHNA, CDR2 YSLEER, per germline. The CDR3 is 15 amino acids. Trimming removed 4 bases at V and 2 bases at J, with 15 bases between. CDR3 nucleotide sequence: TGCGCCAGCAGCCCTACAGCTCTCCATACCTACGAGCAGTACTTC. Translating it yields CASSPTALHTYEQYF.

The gene calls are TRBV30 and TRBJ1-3, with D uncertain. The ends were cut back, 3 bases at V and 2 bases at J, with 17 bases in the middle. CDR1 and CDR2 from the germline V gene are GTSNPN and SVGIG (reference sequence). This CDR3 region has 16 residues. CDR3 sequence: CAWRVEGRSAGNTIYF. CDR3 DNA sequence: TGTGCCTGGAGAGTAGAGGGCCGCTCAGCTGGAAACACCATATATTTT.

The V call is TRBV4-3, the J call TRBJ1-1, with D uncertain. V lost 1 base, J lost 3 bases, and 12 bases lay in between. Germline values: CDR1 LGHNA, CDR2 YSLEER. This CDR3 contains 15 residues. CDR3 in DNA: TGCGCCAGCAGCCAAGTTCCGGGGTCGCACACTGAAGCTTTCTTT. This translates into CASSQVPGSHTEAFF.

CDR3 sequence reads: CASSPGGGFAYEQYF. The CDR3 DNA reads TGTGCCAGCAGCCCTGGAGGGGGGTTCGCCTACGAGCAGTACTTC. The chain links TRBV11-3 to TRBJ2-7, with D perhaps given as TRBD1 or TRBD2 (6 bases each). Trimming removed 5 bases from V and 2 bases from J, with 16 bases in between. The CDR3 runs 15 residues. Germline V CDR1 and CDR2: SGHNT, YENEEA.

The chain links TRBV19 to TRBJ1-1; D gene uncertain. The V gene lost 2 bases and the J gene lost 1 base, with 5 bases spanning the gap. Germline CDR1 reads LNHDA; CDR2 reads SQIVND (reference sequence). The CDR3 loop spans 13 amino acids. CDR3 region: CASSIRENTEAFF. CDR3 DNA: TGTGCCAGTAGTATAAGGGAGAACACTGAAGCTTTCTTT. Using reference TRBV19 and TRBJ1-1 for the parts outside the CDR3, the full variable domain is DGGITQSPKYLFRKEGQNVTLSCEQNLNHDAMYWYRQDPGQGLRLIYYSQIVNDFQKGDIAEGYSVSREKKESFPLTVTSAQKNPTAFYLCASSIRENTEAFFGQGTRLTVV.

This chain uses TRBV7-8 with TRBJ1-5, with D possibly TRBD1 on 6 matching bases. CDR1 SGHVS and CDR2 FQNEAQ come from the germline V gene. The V and J ends lost 4 bases and 1 base respectively, with 11 bases between them. This CDR3 has 15 residues. The CDR3 here is CASSWGGASNQPQHF. In DNA form, the CDR3 reads TGTGCCAGCAGCTGGGGGGGCGCGAGCAATCAGCCCCAGCATTTT. Looking up the rest from reference TRBV7-8 and TRBJ1-5 gives the full variable domain: GAGVSQSPRYKVAKRGQDVALRCDPISGHVSLFWYQQALGQGPEFLTYFQNEAQLDKSGLPSDRFFAERPEGSVSTLKIQRTQQEDSAVYLCASSWGGASNQPQHFGDGTRLSIL.

This clone has more than one count but fewer than ten. The CDR3, as DNA: TGCGCCAGCAGCTTGGCGGTAGGGAACACTGAAGCTTTCTTT. The encoded protein is CASSLAVGNTEAFF. The chain is built from TRBV5-1 and TRBJ1-1; D is unresolved. Germline assignment: CDR1 SGHRS and CDR2 YFSETQ. V lost 0 bases to trimming and J lost 1 base, with 7 bases between them. The length of the CDR3 is 14 residues. Looking up the rest from reference TRBV5-1 and TRBJ1-1 gives the full variable domain: KAGVTQTPRYLIKTRGQQVTLSCSPISGHRSVSWYQQTPGQGLQFLFEYFSETQRNKGNFPGRFSGRQFSNSRSEMNVSTLELGDSALYLCASSLAVGNTEAFFGQGTRLTVV.

This rearrangement joins TRBV5-1 to TRBJ2-5; 11 bases line up with TRBD1. The CDR3 is made up of 16 amino acids. The V and J ends lost 4 bases and 5 bases, in that order; junction bases with no gene match: 10. Germline loops: CDR1 SGHRS, CDR2 YFSETQ. This CDR3 is CASSVGTGGSIETQYF. The DNA of the CDR3 is TGCGCCAGCAGCGTTGGGACAGGGGGTAGTATCGAGACCCAGTACTTC.

The chain joins TRBV6-5 to TRBJ1-2, with D possibly matching TRBD1 (5 bases). V gave up 5 bases and J gave up 8 bases, with 15 bases separating them. The CDR3 runs to 13 residues. Germline assignment: CDR1 MNHEY and CDR2 SVGAGI. CDR3: CASSNPGYRGYTF. CDR3 DNA: TGTGCCAGCAGTAACCCAGGGTACAGGGGCTACACCTTC.

J is TRBJ1-5 and V is TRBV7-2; TRBD1 matches 8 bases. The germline CDR1 and CDR2 sequences are SGHTA and FQGNSA. V was clipped by 5 bases and J by 1 base; unmatched bases: 4. The CDR3 has 15 amino acids. CDR3: CASSRGQGSNQPQHF. CDR3 bases: TGTGCCAGCAGCCGCGGACAGGGAAGCAATCAGCCCCAGCATTTT.

The sample holds one count of this clone. V gene TRBV9 combines with J gene TRBJ2-2, with D unclear. Germline CDR1 SGDLS, CDR2 YYNGEE. V was shortened by 4 bases and J by 4 bases, with 14 bases between the two germline ends. This CDR3 contains 15 residues. In DNA, the CDR3 is TGTGCCAGCAGCCCGAGAGTAGTCGGCACCGGGGAGCTGTTTTTT. Translation: CASSPRVVGTGELFF.

The V call is TRBV28, the J call TRBJ1-2, with 7 bases identical to TRBD1. From germline, CDR1 is MDHEN and CDR2 SYDVKM. The CDR3 covers 16 residues. V lost 2 bases to trimming and J lost 3 bases; unmatched junction nucleotides: 9. The chain's CDR3 is CASSLVSAGGDYGYTF. DNA of the CDR3: TGTGCCAGCAGTTTAGTCTCGGCAGGGGGGGACTATGGCTACACCTTC.

V usage is TRBV25-1 and J usage is TRBJ1-1; D call uncertain. This CDR3 is 13 amino acids long. The germline CDR1 and CDR2 sequences are MGHDK and SYGVNS. Trimming took 0 bases from V and 7 from J, leaving 9 bases between them. CDR3 in amino acids: CASSEYGELEAFF. The CDR3 nucleotides are TGTGCCAGCAGTGAATATGGAGAACTTGAAGCTTTCTTT.

The V and J genes are TRBV7-9 and TRBJ1-1; weak D call: TRBD1 (5 bases). V lost 3 bases to trimming and J lost 1 base, with 6 bases between them. Germline CDR1 SEHNR, CDR2 FQNEAQ (reference sequence). This CDR3 comprises 13 residues. Here the CDR3 reads CASSFGGNTEAFF. The CDR3 DNA sequence: TGTGCCAGCAGCTTCGGGGGGAACACTGAAGCTTTCTTT.

The chain employs TRBV11-2 and TRBJ2-7; 8 bases align to TRBD1. The junction had 10 bases not matched to a gene; V was cut back by 5 bases and J by 4 bases. Germline loops: CDR1 SGHAT, CDR2 FQNNGV. This CDR3 is built from 15 residues. DNA of the CDR3: TGTGCCAGCAGCCCCCTGACAGGGGCGCGATACGAGCAGTACTTC. Translating it yields CASSPLTGARYEQYF.

The chain carries TRBV6-5 and TRBJ1-2, with D unclear. The CDR3 loop spans 12 amino acids. Trimming removed 2 bases from V and 8 bases from J, with 9 bases in between. CDR1 MNHEY and CDR2 SVGAGI come from the germline V gene. The CDR3 region is CASSYGSWGYTF. In DNA, the CDR3 is TGTGCCAGCAGTTACGGGTCCTGGGGCTACACCTTC.

The V gene is TRBV2, the J gene TRBJ2-1, with 7 bases aligning to TRBD2. The length of the CDR3 is 16 residues. Germline CDR1 reads SNHLY; CDR2 reads FYNNEI. After removal of 9 bases from V and 0 bases from J, the junction contained 11 bases not matched to a gene. CDR3 sequence reads: CARVFRRGNSYNEQFF. The CDR3 nucleotides read TGTGCCAGAGTATTTCGGCGGGGGAACTCCTACAATGAGCAGTTCTTC.

The chain employs TRBV6-6 and TRBJ2-7, with 7 bases that match TRBD2. The CDR3 is made up of 16 amino acids. Germline V gene sequence: CDR1 MNHNY, CDR2 SVGAGI (reference sequence). With 4 bases clipped from V and 1 base from J, the junction kept 10 bases outside the gene matches. CDR3 coding DNA: TGTGCCAGCAGTTCGGAGGTCGTGGGGGGGTCCTACGAGCAGTACTTC. Amino acid sequence: CASSSEVVGGSYEQYF.

CDR3: CASSYTGTGVPGYTF. In DNA form, the CDR3 reads TGTGCCAGCAGTTATACCGGGACAGGGGTTCCTGGCTACACCTTC. The chain uses TRBV6-6 and TRBJ1-2, with 10 bases aligning to TRBD1. CDR1 and CDR2 (germline): MNHNY, SVGAGI (reference sequence). This CDR3 region has 15 residues. The junction had 8 bases not matched to a gene; V was cut back by 3 bases and J by 7 bases.

In nucleotides, the CDR3 is TGTGCCAGCAGCCAGATGGGCAGGGCTAATCAGCCCCAGCATTTT. This gives the protein CASSQMGRANQPQHF. J is TRBJ1-5 and V is TRBV4-2, with D possibly being TRBD1 (5 bases). Per germline, CDR1 LGHNA and CDR2 YNFKEQ. Trimming cost V 3 bases and J 4 bases, with 13 bases left between them. The CDR3 extends over 15 amino acids.

The V gene is TRBV28, the J gene TRBJ2-7; D may match TRBD1 or TRBD2 (5 bases each). Germline V gives CDR1 MDHEN, CDR2 SYDVKM. The CDR3 runs to 14 residues. The V gene lost 2 bases and the J gene lost 6 bases, with 14 bases spanning the gap. The CDR3 reads CASSLIEGTSEQYF. Here the CDR3 DNA reads TGTGCCAGCAGTTTAATAGAAGGGACGTCCGAGCAGTACTTC.